This TCR beta chain was captured in a study of long-term antiretroviral therapy in people with HIV. The germline CDR1 and CDR2 sequences are SGHVS and FNYEAQ. Trimming stripped 1 base from V and 7 bases from J, with 4 bases between. CDR3 length: 11 amino acids. The samples comprised about 0.95-11 million cryopreserved PBMC ahead of DNA extraction. This was the immunoSEQ v3.0 assay at survey level. Here immunoSEQ multiplex PCR was the method, and the copy in TCRdb shows in-frame clones only, minus some. The sample lists roughly 12,000 clones; more than 80% were seen once. This sequence joins TRBV7-6 and TRBJ1-1, with D unresolved. The origin of this receptor is a man in his forties with HIV. The specimen comprised unsorted PBMCs, sampled 3.4 years after starting antiretroviral therapy. This CDR3 is CASSLGSEAFF. The CDR3 DNA reads TGTGCCAGCAGCTTAGGGAGTGAAGCTTTCTTT.